Listed here are 19 T cell receptor beta chains from one sample, sequenced in a study of vaccination effects on CD4 cells after COVID-19. Their specific antigens are unknown. Only in-frame clones appear in the TCRdb table, and some are missing; sequencing was by immunoSEQ multiplex PCR. The sample comprises about 20,000 clones, approximately 63% of which are singletons, and about 16% rests with the top ten. Antigen-specific CD4+ T cells were expanded with viral peptide pools in the ViraFEST assay before sequencing. CD4+ T cells were isolated after around 10 days of culture. The input for sequencing was CD4+ T cells from PBMCs cultured with HCoV-229E spike peptides, taken before COVID-19 vaccination. These receptors all come from a human donor who received a COVID-19 vaccine.

There are a few counts of this clone. The chain has TRBV6-5 and TRBJ1-2; 7 nucleotides line up with TRBD1. The CDR3 runs to 13 residues. J was trimmed by 7 bases and V by 2 bases; bases with no gene match: 4. The germline CDR1 and CDR2 sequences are MNHEY and SVGAGI. CDR3 sequence reads: CASSYPQGSGYTF. CDR3 coding DNA: TGTGCCAGCAGTTACCCACAGGGGTCTGGCTACACCTTC.

The V call is TRBV7-8, the J call TRBJ2-1, with a possible D match to TRBD2 (6 bases). Germline V lookup: CDR1 SGHVS, CDR2 FQNEAQ. The CDR3 runs 19 residues. V lost 4 bases and J 1 base, leaving 23 bases between the germline ends. The CDR3 region is CASSSAEGRRKQSYNEQFF. CDR3 DNA sequence: TGTGCCAGCAGCTCCGCCGAGGGGAGGCGAAAACAATCCTACAATGAGCAGTTCTTC. Complete variable domain (other parts from reference TRBV7-8 and TRBJ2-1): GAGVSQSPRYKVAKRGQDVALRCDPISGHVSLFWYQQALGQGPEFLTYFQNEAQLDKSGLPSDRFFAERPEGSVSTLKIQRTQQEDSAVYLCASSSAEGRRKQSYNEQFFGPGTRLTVL.

In this sample, this clone turned up a few times. The chain carries TRBV30 and TRBJ1-2; D gene unclear. CDR3 length: 12 amino acids. In germline, CDR1 is GTSNPN, CDR2 SVGIG (reference sequence). V gave up 2 bases and J gave up 4 bases, with 8 bases separating them. DNA for the CDR3: TGTGCCTGGAGTCCCCAGCCCTATGGCTACACCTTC. It translates to CAWSPQPYGYTF.

The genes are TRBV30 and TRBJ2-5; TRBD2 matches 8 bases. J lost 5 bases, V lost 5 bases, and 13 bases had no gene match. Germline V gene data show CDR1 as GTSNPN and CDR2 as SVGIG (reference sequence). The CDR3 runs 15 residues. The CDR3 DNA sequence: TGTGCCTGGGACGGACGCGGCGGGGGGTCGGAGACCCAGTACTTC. This gives the protein CAWDGRGGGSETQYF.

The chain recombines TRBV18 with TRBJ2-1; TRBD2 matches 11 bases. The ends lost 6 bases at V and 3 bases at J; junction bases unmatched: 4. This CDR3 comprises 15 residues. The germline V gene has CDR1 KGHSH and CDR2 LQKENI. This chain's CDR3 is CASSRLAGSYNEQFF. In DNA form, the CDR3 reads TGTGCCAGCTCCCGACTAGCGGGGAGCTACAATGAGCAGTTCTTC.

This chain joins TRBV11-3 and TRBJ2-3; D may match TRBD1 or TRBD2 (6 bases each). Germline V gene sequence: CDR1 SGHNT, CDR2 YENEEA. This CDR3 spans 15 amino acids. Trimming took 5 bases from V and 3 from J, leaving 15 bases between them. The CDR3 region is CASSPEGGATDTQYF. The CDR3 nucleotides read TGTGCCAGCAGCCCAGAGGGGGGCGCAACAGATACGCAGTATTTT.

Here the CDR3 reads CASSDSIAGELFF. The CDR3 nucleotides read TGTGCCAGCAGTGACTCAATCGCCGGGGAGCTGTTTTTT. This chain connects TRBV6-4 to TRBJ2-2; D gene unclear. Germline V gene sequence: CDR1 MRHNA, CDR2 SNTAGT. Trimming left V 0 bases short and J 6 bases short, with 5 bases between. This CDR3 has 13 residues.

The V and J genes are TRBV19 and TRBJ1-1; tentative D call: TRBD1 (6 bases). This CDR3 has 13 amino acids. Germline assignment: CDR1 LNHDA and CDR2 SQIVND (reference sequence). The ends were cut back, 5 bases at V and 4 bases at J, with 11 bases in the middle. CDR3 in amino acids: CASSATGSTEAFF. The CDR3 DNA reads TGTGCCAGTAGTGCTACAGGGTCCACTGAAGCTTTCTTT. Filled out from reference TRBV19 and TRBJ1-1, the complete variable domain reads DGGITQSPKYLFRKEGQNVTLSCEQNLNHDAMYWYRQDPGQGLRLIYYSQIVNDFQKGDIAEGYSVSREKKESFPLTVTSAQKNPTAFYLCASSATGSTEAFFGQGTRLTVV.

The V and J genes are TRBV19 and TRBJ1-1, with D maybe TRBD1 (6 bases). Trimming pared 0 bases from V and 2 bases from J, leaving 10 bases between. This CDR3 region has 15 residues. The germline gives CDR1 LNHDA, CDR2 SQIVND (reference sequence). CDR3 nucleotides: TGTGCCAGTAGTATAGAAGGGACACCCAACACTGAAGCTTTCTTT. This encodes CASSIEGTPNTEAFF.

This sequence joins TRBV30 and TRBJ1-1; perhaps TRBD1 as D (5 bases). V was clipped by 8 bases and J by 11 bases, with 18 bases between them. This CDR3 region has 11 residues. CDR1 is GTSNPN, CDR2 SVGIG, per germline (reference sequence). The CDR3 loop is CARGYGAGAFF. CDR3 DNA: TGTGCCAGGGGCTACGGCGCGGGCGCTTTCTTT.

The rearrangement links TRBV6-5 to TRBJ1-6; 7 bases map to TRBD1. Germline assignment: CDR1 MNHEY and CDR2 SVGAGI. V dropped 5 bases and J dropped 7; count of bases not matched to a gene: 5. The length of the CDR3 is 14 residues. The CDR3 DNA sequence: TGTGCCAGCAGTACAGGGGCTGGGAATTCACCCCTCCACTTT. Translated: CASSTGAGNSPLHF.

This clone occurred a few times. The chain is built from TRBV3-1 (or the pseudogene TRBV3-2) and TRBJ2-2, with 9 positions matching TRBD2. V lost 6 bases and J lost 4; bases outside the gene matches: 3. Per germline, CDR1 LGHDT and CDR2 YNNKEL (reference sequence). The length of the CDR3 is 14 residues. The CDR3 reads CASRIAGATGELFF. The CDR3 nucleotides are TGTGCCAGCAGGATAGCGGGGGCCACCGGGGAGCTGTTTTTT.

The chain carries TRBV7-7 and TRBJ2-1; D perhaps matches TRBD2 (5 bases). The CDR3 loop spans 13 amino acids. CDR1 SSHAT and CDR2 FNYEAQ come from the germline V gene (reference sequence). V lost 5 bases and J 8 bases, leaving 13 bases between the germline ends. The CDR3 DNA reads as TGTGCCAGCAGCCCCCCCGGGGTGGATGAGCAGTTCTTC. Protein: CASSPPGVDEQFF. Full variable domain (remainder filled in from reference TRBV7-7 and TRBJ2-1): GAGVSQSPRYKVTKRGQDVTLRCDPISSHATLYWYQQALGQGPEFLTYFNYEAQPDKSGLPSDRFSAERPEGSISTLTIQRTEQRDSAMYRCASSPPGVDEQFFGPGTRLTVL.

The chain recombines TRBV9 with TRBJ2-2; TRBD2 matches 9 bases. From germline, CDR1 is SGDLS and CDR2 YYNGEE. This CDR3 contains 17 residues. After removal of 0 bases from V and 3 bases from J, the junction contained 6 bases not matched to a gene. This CDR3 reads CASSVDLRGGYTGELFF. DNA for the CDR3: TGTGCCAGCAGCGTAGACTTGCGGGGGGGATACACCGGGGAGCTGTTTTTT.

The chain links TRBV6-5 to TRBJ1-5, with 9 bases that match TRBD1. Germline-derived CDR1 and CDR2 are MNHEY and SVGAGI. With 5 bases clipped from V and 5 bases from J, the junction kept 7 bases outside the gene matches. The CDR3 length is 15 residues. The DNA of the CDR3 is TGTGCCAGCAGTCCGGGGGACAGGGAGGATCAGCCCCAGCATTTT. Its translation is CASSPGDREDQPQHF.

The V gene is TRBV9, the J gene TRBJ1-5; the D gene is possibly TRBD1 (6 bases). CDR3 length: 17 residues. CDR1 and CDR2 (germline): SGDLS, YYNGEE. With 0 bases removed from V and 7 bases from J, the gap between germline ends came to 20 bases. CDR3 sequence (DNA): TGTGCCAGCAGCGTAGTAACCCCTATCAGGGGAGGACAGCCCCAGCATTTT. Translation: CASSVVTPIRGGQPQHF.

The V and J genes are TRBV19 and TRBJ1-5; 8 nucleotides align to TRBD1. The junction had 4 bases not matched to a gene; V was cut back by 5 bases and J by 7 bases. The V gene's germline CDR1 is LNHDA and CDR2 SQIVND (reference sequence). This CDR3 comprises 13 residues. The CDR3 nucleotides are TGTGCCAGTAGTTTTCAGGGGGCCCAGCCCCAGCATTTT. Its protein product is CASSFQGAQPQHF.

This chain uses TRBV12-3 or TRBV12-4 with TRBJ2-4, with unresolved D. V shed 5 bases and J shed 9 bases, with 11 bases lying between them. The CDR3 consists of 12 residues. This CDR3 is CASSTPVGIQYF. CDR3 nucleotide sequence: TGTGCCAGCAGTACCCCCGTTGGCATTCAGTACTTC.

The gene calls are TRBV5-4 and TRBJ1-1; D perhaps matches TRBD1 (6 bases). Per germline, CDR1 SGHNT and CDR2 YYREEE (reference sequence). V lost 2 bases and J 10 bases, leaving 12 bases between the germline ends. This CDR3 region has 12 residues. CDR3 residues: CASSLQGRAAFF. Here the CDR3 DNA reads TGTGCCAGCAGCTTACAGGGAAGGGCAGCTTTCTTT.